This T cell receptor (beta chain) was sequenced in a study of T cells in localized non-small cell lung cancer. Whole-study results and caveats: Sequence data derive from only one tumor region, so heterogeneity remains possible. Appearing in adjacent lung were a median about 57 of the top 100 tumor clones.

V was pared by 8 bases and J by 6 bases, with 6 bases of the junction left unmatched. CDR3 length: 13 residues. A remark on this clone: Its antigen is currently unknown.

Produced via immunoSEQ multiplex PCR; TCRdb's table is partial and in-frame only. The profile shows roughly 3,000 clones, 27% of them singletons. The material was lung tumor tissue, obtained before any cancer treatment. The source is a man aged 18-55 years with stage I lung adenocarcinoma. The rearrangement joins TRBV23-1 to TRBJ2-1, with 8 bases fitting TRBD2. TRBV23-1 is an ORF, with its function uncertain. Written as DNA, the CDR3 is TGCGCCAGCGCGGGGGGCATGGGCAATGAGCAGTTCTTC. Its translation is CASAGGMGNEQFF.